Shown below are 28 T cell receptor beta chains from a single sample sequenced in a study of cytomegalovirus exposure and HLA in healthy donors. The PCR was carried out with 60 Vbeta primers and 13 Jbeta primers. The method was immunoSEQ multiplex PCR; TCRdb's version includes in-frame clones alone and lacks a portion of them. Recorded for this sample: about 84,000 clones. Specimen: PBMCs. The receptors here all came from a man aged 50 to 59 in good health and CMV-seronegative.

The J gene is TRBJ1-2, the V gene TRBV2; D remains ambiguous. Trimming cost V 4 bases and J 8 bases, with 14 bases left between them. Germline values: CDR1 SNHLY, CDR2 FYNNEI. The CDR3 has 13 residues. CDR3 sequence: CASSGGQRRGYTF. Here the CDR3 DNA reads TGTGCCAGCAGTGGTGGTCAGCGCCGCGGCTACACCTTC.

V and J are TRBV10-3 and TRBJ1-2; TRBD1 aligns across 9 bases. The germline V gene has CDR1 ENHRY and CDR2 SYGVKD. This CDR3 spans 18 amino acids. Losses at the gene ends were 3 bases for V and 7 bases for J; bases not matched to a gene: 18. CDR3 residues: CAISDPLLGQGRDTGYTF. The CDR3 DNA sequence: TGTGCCATCAGTGACCCCCTATTGGGACAGGGAAGGGATACTGGCTACACCTTC.

The V gene is TRBV19, the J gene TRBJ2-2; the D gene is possibly TRBD2 (6 bases). The V gene lost 8 bases and the J gene lost 3 bases, with 16 bases spanning the gap. This CDR3 has 15 amino acids. Germline CDR1 reads LNHDA; CDR2 reads SQIVND (reference sequence). The CDR3 DNA reads TGTGCCAGTGCCGGTCGGGGGATCGACACCGGGGAGCTGTTTTTT. Protein sequence: CASAGRGIDTGELFF.

The chain links TRBV4-2 to TRBJ1-1; TRBD1 is a possible D gene (5 bases). This CDR3 contains 18 residues. V was trimmed by 0 bases and J by 0 bases, leaving 17 bases between them. Germline V CDR1 and CDR2: LGHNA, YNFKEQ. The CDR3: CASSQDLDTRVVNTEAFF. CDR3 coding DNA: TGTGCCAGCAGCCAAGATCTGGACACAAGGGTGGTGAACACTGAAGCTTTCTTT.

This chain links TRBV6-5 with TRBJ2-5; 7 bases map to TRBD2. TRBJ2-7 matches the DNA end more closely, so the J call is doubtful. The CDR3 extends over 15 amino acids. Germline V gives CDR1 MNHEY, CDR2 SVGAGI. CDR3 sequence: CASSYSTGGSYEQYF. DNA for the CDR3: TGTGCCAGCAGTTACTCGACGGGGGGCTCCTACGAGCAGTACTTC.

This chain links TRBV10-3 with TRBJ2-7; 10 nucleotides line up with TRBD1. J was trimmed by 5 bases and V by 6 bases; bases with no gene match: 7. Germline CDR1 ENHRY, CDR2 SYGVKD. The CDR3 length is 14 residues. CDR3 nucleotide sequence: TGTGCCATCAGACACGACAGGGGGCTTGACGAGCAGTACTTC. Amino acids: CAIRHDRGLDEQYF.

V is TRBV5-1 and J is TRBJ1-1, with a weak D call TRBD1 (5 bases). Germline V gene sequence: CDR1 SGHRS, CDR2 YFSETQ. V was pared by 1 base and J by 11 bases, with 21 bases between. The CDR3 totals 15 residues. This CDR3 reads CASSLWGGDFREAFF. The DNA of the CDR3 is TGCGCCAGCAGCTTGTGGGGAGGGGACTTCCGGGAGGCTTTCTTT.

The V gene is TRBV7-3, the J gene TRBJ1-4; D might be TRBD1 (6 bases). The CDR3 loop spans 14 amino acids. The germline V and J ends were trimmed by 2 bases and 6 bases, with 10 bases remaining between them. Germline CDR1 reads SGHTA; CDR2 reads FQGTGA. Here the CDR3 reads CASSLQGWDEKLFF. In DNA, the CDR3 is TGTGCCAGCAGCTTACAGGGGTGGGATGAAAAACTGTTTTTT. Supplemented by reference TRBV7-3 and TRBJ1-4, the full variable domain reads GAGVSQTPSNKVTEKGKYVELRCDPISGHTALYWYRQSLGQGPEFLIYFQGTGAADDSGLPNDRFFAVRPEGSVSTLKIQRTERGDSAVYLCASSLQGWDEKLFFGSGTQLSVL.

The chain couples TRBV29-1 to TRBJ1-5; D remains unclear. Trimming removed 5 bases at V and 1 base at J, with 9 bases between. Germline CDR1 SQVTM, CDR2 ANQGSEA. There are 13 residues in the CDR3. The CDR3 DNA reads TGCAGCGTTTCAAGGGAGAGCAATCAGCCCCAGCATTTT. This codes for CSVSRESNQPQHF.

V and J are TRBV2 and TRBJ1-2, with TRBD1 identical over 7 bases. The CDR3 has 15 amino acids. J lost 6 bases, V lost 4 bases, and 11 bases had no gene match. The germline gives CDR1 SNHLY, CDR2 FYNNEI. For the CDR3, the DNA is TGTGCCAGCAGTGTTCCCGACAGGGTGGGGCATGGCTACACCTTC. It yields the protein CASSVPDRVGHGYTF. The full variable domain, rest sourced from reference TRBV2 and TRBJ1-2, is EPEVTQTPSHQVTQMGQEVILRCVPISNHLYFYWYRQILGQKVEFLVSFYNNEISEKSEIFDDQFSVERPDGSNFTLKIRSTKLEDSAMYFCASSVPDRVGHGYTFGSGTRLTVV.

V usage is TRBV29-1 and J usage is TRBJ2-1; TRBD2 agrees at 15 bases. Germline V lookup: CDR1 SQVTM, CDR2 ANQGSEA. CDR3 size: 15 residues. J gave up 4 bases and V 6 bases, and 4 bases lay outside the gene matches. This CDR3 is CSVVGLAGGYNEQFF. CDR3 bases: TGCAGCGTCGTGGGACTAGCGGGGGGTTACAATGAGCAGTTCTTC.

The genes are TRBV6-1 and TRBJ2-1, with 7 bases lining up with TRBD2. The CDR3 contains 15 residues. Losses at the gene ends were 5 bases for V and 5 bases for J; bases not matched to a gene: 9. CDR1 is MNHNS, CDR2 SASEGT, per germline. DNA for the CDR3: TGTGCCAGCAGTTTTAGTCTAGCGGACGACAATGAGCAGTTCTTC. Amino acid sequence: CASSFSLADDNEQFF.

V and J are TRBV2 and TRBJ2-7; D is perhaps TRBD2 (5 bases). V gave up 7 bases and J gave up 6 bases, with 16 bases separating them. The CDR3 runs 13 residues. Germline CDR1 and CDR2: SNHLY and FYNNEI. The DNA for the CDR3 is TGTGCCAGCACCACCCGCGGGTTCGGCGAGCAGTACTTC. It specifies CASTTRGFGEQYF.

The chain employs TRBV7-3 and TRBJ1-1, with 9 bases that match TRBD1. This CDR3 has 14 residues. Germline CDR1 is SGHTA and CDR2 is FQGTGA. The V and J ends lost 4 bases and 3 bases, in that order; junction bases with no gene match: 3. CDR3 in amino acids: CASSYRGRDTEAFF. CDR3 bases: TGTGCCAGCAGCTACAGGGGGCGGGACACTGAAGCTTTCTTT.

The rearrangement links TRBV5-4 to TRBJ2-5; D possibly corresponds to TRBD1 (6 bases). Trimming took 4 bases from V and 2 from J, leaving 15 bases between them. Germline V CDR1 and CDR2: SGHNT, YYREEE (reference sequence). The CDR3 totals 15 residues. The CDR3 reads CASSPRATGQETQYF. The CDR3 bases are TGTGCCAGCAGCCCGAGGGCGACAGGACAAGAGACCCAGTACTTC.

The rearrangement uses TRBV7-2 and TRBJ2-7; TRBD2 matches 8 bases. The CDR3 has 14 residues. The junction had 8 bases not matched to a gene; V was cut back by 3 bases and J by 7 bases. In germline, CDR1 is SGHTA, CDR2 FQGNSA. CDR3 residues: CASSLKAGGGEQYF. DNA of the CDR3: TGTGCCAGCAGCTTGAAGGCGGGGGGTGGTGAGCAGTACTTC.

The V and J genes are TRBV18 and TRBJ2-3, with TRBD1 as a possible D gene (5 bases). Germline V gives CDR1 KGHSH, CDR2 LQKENI. This CDR3 is 16 amino acids long. Deletions cut 3 bases from V and 0 bases from J, with 13 bases between. CDR3 sequence: CASSPQGTRSTDTQYF. CDR3 DNA sequence: TGTGCCAGCTCACCGCAGGGTACCCGAAGCACAGATACGCAGTATTTT.

The rearrangement uses TRBV4-1 and TRBJ1-6; 8 nucleotides match TRBD1. This CDR3 spans 16 amino acids. CDR1 and CDR2 (germline): MGHRA, YSYEKL. Trimming at V came to 2 bases and at J to 6 bases, leaving 6 bases not matched to a gene. The CDR3 region has the DNA TGCGCCAGCAGCCAAAGCGACAGGGGTCGTAATTCACCCCTCCACTTT. Protein: CASSQSDRGRNSPLHF.

CDR3 sequence (DNA): TGTGCCAGCAGTGGTAGTATTCAGGGTAAACTAGAAGCTTTCTTT. Translating gives CASSGSIQGKLEAFF. V is TRBV2 and J is TRBJ1-1; D perhaps matches TRBD1 (5 bases). Germline values: CDR1 SNHLY, CDR2 FYNNEI. V lost 4 bases and J lost 8, with 20 bases in between. The CDR3 is made up of 15 amino acids. Based on the CDR3 plus reference TRBV2 and TRBJ1-1, the full variable domain is EPEVTQTPSHQVTQMGQEVILRCVPISNHLYFYWYRQILGQKVEFLVSFYNNEISEKSEIFDDQFSVERPDGSNFTLKIRSTKLEDSAMYFCASSGSIQGKLEAFFGQGTRLTVV.

The chain employs TRBV21-1 and TRBJ2-2; TRBD2, the D gene given by the table, was not confirmed from the DNA. TRBV21-1 corresponds to a pseudogene. The CDR3 is made up of 18 amino acids. The CDR3 DNA sequence: TGTGCCAGCAACCAAACAGGACTAGCGGGGCGGAACACCGGGGAGCTGTTTTTT. The encoded protein is CASNQTGLAGRNTGELFF.

V gene TRBV5-1 combines with J gene TRBJ2-7, with TRBD1 matching over 10 bases. Looked up from germline, CDR1 is SGHRS and CDR2 is YFSETQ. V dropped 1 base and J dropped 6; count of bases not matched to a gene: 7. CDR3 size: 15 residues. The CDR3 coding sequence is TGCGCCAGCAGCTTGTGGTCGACAGGGGGCCTCGAGCAGTACTTC. Encoded protein: CASSLWSTGGLEQYF.

The gene calls are TRBV5-1 and TRBJ1-6; perhaps TRBD1 as D (5 bases). CDR3 length: 13 residues. With 4 bases removed from V and 8 bases from J, the gap between germline ends came to 10 bases. Germline V CDR1 and CDR2: SGHRS, YFSETQ. In DNA form, the CDR3 reads TGCGCCAGCAGCCCAGGGTTTGATTCACCCCTCCACTTT. Encoded protein: CASSPGFDSPLHF. The whole variable domain, remainder taken from reference TRBV5-1 and TRBJ1-6, is KAGVTQTPRYLIKTRGQQVTLSCSPISGHRSVSWYQQTPGQGLQFLFEYFSETQRNKGNFPGRFSGRQFSNSRSEMNVSTLELGDSALYLCASSPGFDSPLHFGNGTRLTVT.

The chain has TRBV5-8 and TRBJ2-7, with a tentative D call TRBD2 (6 bases). Trimming removed 5 bases from V and 3 bases from J, with 18 bases in between. Looked up from germline, CDR1 is SGHTS and CDR2 is YDEGEE. CDR3 size: 15 residues. In nucleotides, the CDR3 is TGTGCCAGCAGGAAAACCGGGACGGGAGTCTACGAGCAGTACTTC. It translates to CASRKTGTGVYEQYF.

V and J are TRBV18 and TRBJ1-1, with TRBD1 identical over 8 bases. The CDR3 sequence is 15 residues long. The V gene end was trimmed by 3 bases and the J gene end by 2 bases; junction bases not matched to a gene: 5. Germline CDR1 is KGHSH and CDR2 is LQKENI. In nucleotides, the CDR3 is TGTGCCAGCTCACCTCAAGGGACAGGAAACACTGAAGCTTTCTTT. Amino acid sequence: CASSPQGTGNTEAFF.

The J gene is TRBJ2-2, the V gene TRBV7-3; 8 nucleotides match TRBD2. CDR3 length equals 15 residues. Germline-derived CDR1 and CDR2 are SGHTA and FQGTGA. After removal of 2 bases from V and 5 bases from J, the junction contained 4 bases not matched to a gene. As DNA, the CDR3 is TGTGCCAGCAGCTTACAAGCGGGGGAAACCGGGGAGCTGTTTTTT. It is translated as CASSLQAGETGELFF.

CDR3 sequence: CASSSHRGGVGTEAFF. The CDR3 DNA sequence: TGTGCCAGCAGCTCCCACCGGGGGGGCGTTGGCACTGAAGCTTTCTTT. The chain carries TRBV7-8 and TRBJ1-1; D might be TRBD1 (6 bases). Germline V gene data show CDR1 as SGHVS and CDR2 as FQNEAQ. The V end lost 4 bases, the J end lost 4 bases, and 19 bases lay between the germline ends. The CDR3 loop spans 16 amino acids.

DNA of the CDR3: TGTGCCAGCTCACCACCAACAGGGGGTCGGAGCGAGCAGTACTTC. Translated: CASSPPTGGRSEQYF. V and J are TRBV18 and TRBJ2-5; 8 bases are a match to TRBD1. With the DNA end fitting TRBJ2-7 better, the J assignment may be wrong. Per germline, CDR1 KGHSH and CDR2 LQKENI. The CDR3 spans 15 residues.

The chain has TRBV19 and TRBJ2-5; D is possibly TRBD1 (6 bases). Germline CDR1 reads LNHDA; CDR2 reads SQIVND (reference sequence). Trimming took off 2 bases at V and 5 bases at J, with 6 bases between the two ends. The CDR3 consists of 12 residues. The CDR3 bases are TGTGCCAGTAGTATACAGGGGGAGACCCAGTACTTC. Protein sequence: CASSIQGETQYF.